This T cell receptor beta chain was observed in a study of shared clonotypes between healthy human individuals. Study-wide results and caveats: Generation probabilities of non-shared clonotypes were lower (relative to those shared by all four donors).

Trimming took 5 bases from V and 2 from J, leaving 8 bases between them. Germline CDR1 is LNHDA and CDR2 is SQIVND (reference sequence). The CDR3 length is 13 residues. The input for sorted-subset replicate PCRs was around 200 ng DNA, some 30,000 T cell genomes. Measured with immunoSEQ multiplex PCR; TCRdb has only the in-frame clones, and not every one. The sample has approximately 940,000 clones, more than 75% seen once. Turning to this clone: Antigen specificity is unknown.

This TCR was recovered from a man aged 18-30 years in good health. The sequencing sample was made of memory CD4+ T cells sorted from blood. Subset defined: CD45RA-negative fraction. J is TRBJ2-3 and V is TRBV19; TRBD2 is a possible D gene (6 bases). Here the CDR3 reads CASSRGTTDTQYF. CDR3 DNA: TGTGCCAGTAGTCGGGGGACCACAGATACGCAGTATTTT.